The clone carrying this TCR beta chain was detected once. This record comes from a study of T cell responses to AZD1222 COVID-19 vaccine. Repertoires were generated with immunoSEQ multiplex PCR, while TCRdb's copy carries only in-frame clones and drops some. The sample holds 140,000 to 150,000 clones, about 90% seen once. The germline gives CDR1 SGDLS, CDR2 YYNGEE. The ends lost 4 bases at V and 5 bases at J; junction bases unmatched: 12. This CDR3 region has 16 residues. This chain links TRBV9 with TRBJ2-1; TRBD2 matches 7 bases. The source of this sequence is an adult who received the AZD1222 COVID-19 vaccine. Source: peripheral blood, taken 28 days after the second AZD1222 dose. The CDR3 reads CASSFQPGLLHNEQFF. The CDR3 DNA is TGTGCCAGCAGCTTTCAACCGGGACTACTACACAATGAGCAGTTCTTC.